This T cell receptor beta chain is drawn from a study of T cells after yellow fever vaccination. Across the whole study: Fractions of low cell number were prepared using SMART-Seq v4 Ultra Low Input.

Production of TCR cDNA was by 5'RACE template switching, which also added a universal primer site and UMIs. Via MiXCR, TCRdb re-called the 5' RACE reads, giving one row per CDR3 protein. The sample has roughly 500,000 distinct CDR3 sequences, approximately 21% seen once. The V gene's germline CDR1 is LNHDA and CDR2 SQIVND (reference sequence). The CDR3 totals 15 residues. With 6 bases removed from V and 3 bases from J, the gap between germline ends came to 15 bases. Study-wide findings and caveats: One caveat is that FACS-sorted repertoires could contain abundant clonotypes contaminating from the bulk population. CD4 and CD8 compartments shared a small share of clonotypes, likely from convergent recombination.

As regards this clonotype: Its antigen is not identified.

This receptor was identified in a young man who received the YFV17D yellow fever vaccine. The sample here was PBMCs, taken 15 days after the yellow fever booster vaccination. V and J are TRBV19 and TRBJ2-1; D possibly corresponds to TRBD2 (6 bases). The CDR3: CASSLPVRGYNEQFF. CDR3 DNA: TGTGCCAGTAGCCTCCCGGTGCGGGGCTACAATGAGCAGTTCTTC.